This entry describes one T cell receptor beta chain. The entry originates in a study of blood T cell repertoires in COVID-19. Whole-study context: PBMCs, B-cell-depleted T cells, or T cells provided the cDNA or gDNA that made up the material.

Enrolled during active infection, Seattle patients were then followed longitudinally. CDR1 and CDR2 (germline): MNHEY, SMNVEV (reference sequence). CDR3 size: 17 residues. V lost 7 bases to trimming and J lost 6 bases; unmatched junction nucleotides: 14. Profiled with immunoSEQ multiplex PCR; TCRdb holds only in-frame clones, not every one. The sample gives around 60,000 clones, 84% of which show up once; more than 15% is in the top ten. The chain recombines TRBV27 with TRBJ2-1; 11 nucleotides line up with TRBD2. The specimen was peripheral blood. This TCR came from a man in his 60s with COVID-19, enrolled during active disease. DNA of the CDR3: TGTGCCAGCACTCAGTTTACCGGGACTAGCGGAATCAATGAGCAGTTCTTC. Translated: CASTQFTGTSGINEQFF.